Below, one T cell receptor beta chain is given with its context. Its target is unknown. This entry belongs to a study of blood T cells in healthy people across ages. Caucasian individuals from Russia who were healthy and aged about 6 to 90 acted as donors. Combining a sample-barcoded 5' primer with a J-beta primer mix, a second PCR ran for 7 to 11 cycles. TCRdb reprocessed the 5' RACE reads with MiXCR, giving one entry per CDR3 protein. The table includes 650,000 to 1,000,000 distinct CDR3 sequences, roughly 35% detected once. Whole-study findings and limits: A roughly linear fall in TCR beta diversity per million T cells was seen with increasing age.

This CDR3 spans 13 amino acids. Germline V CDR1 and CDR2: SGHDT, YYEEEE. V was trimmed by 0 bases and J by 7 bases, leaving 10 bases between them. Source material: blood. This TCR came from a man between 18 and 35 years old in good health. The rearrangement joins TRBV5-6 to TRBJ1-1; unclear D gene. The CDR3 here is CASSLADSSEAFF. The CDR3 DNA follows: TGTGCCAGCAGCTTGGCCGATTCAAGTGAAGCTTTCTTT.